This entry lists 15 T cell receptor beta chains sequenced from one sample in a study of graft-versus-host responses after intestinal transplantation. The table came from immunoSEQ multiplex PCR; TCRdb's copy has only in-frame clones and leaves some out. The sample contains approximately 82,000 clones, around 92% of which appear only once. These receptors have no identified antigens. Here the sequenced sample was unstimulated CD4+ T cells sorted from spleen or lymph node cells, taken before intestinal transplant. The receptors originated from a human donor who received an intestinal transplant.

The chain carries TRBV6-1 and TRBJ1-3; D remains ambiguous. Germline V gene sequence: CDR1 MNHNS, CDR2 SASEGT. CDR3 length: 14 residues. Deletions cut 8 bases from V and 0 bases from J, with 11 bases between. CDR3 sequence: CASHPYGSGNTIYF. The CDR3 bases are TGTGCCAGCCATCCATACGGCTCTGGAAACACCATATATTTT.

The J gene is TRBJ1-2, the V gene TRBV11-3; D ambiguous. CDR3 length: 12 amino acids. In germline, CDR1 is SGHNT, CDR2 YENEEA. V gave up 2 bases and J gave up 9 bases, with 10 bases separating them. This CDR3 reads CASSLSLGSYTF. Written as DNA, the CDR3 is TGTGCCAGCAGCTTAAGTCTGGGCAGCTACACCTTC.

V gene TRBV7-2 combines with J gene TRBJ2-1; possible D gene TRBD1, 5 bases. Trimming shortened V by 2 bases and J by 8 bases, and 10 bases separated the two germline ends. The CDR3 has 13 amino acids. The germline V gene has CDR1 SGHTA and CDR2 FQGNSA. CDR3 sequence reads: CASSLQGSDEQFF. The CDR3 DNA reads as TGTGCCAGCAGCTTACAGGGAAGCGATGAGCAGTTCTTC.

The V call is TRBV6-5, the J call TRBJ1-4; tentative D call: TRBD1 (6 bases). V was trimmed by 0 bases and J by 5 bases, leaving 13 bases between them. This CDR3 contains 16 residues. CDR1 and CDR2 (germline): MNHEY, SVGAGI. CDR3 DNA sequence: TGTGCCAGCAGTTACTCGGGCCCTACAGGGAATGAAAAACTGTTTTTT. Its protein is CASSYSGPTGNEKLFF.

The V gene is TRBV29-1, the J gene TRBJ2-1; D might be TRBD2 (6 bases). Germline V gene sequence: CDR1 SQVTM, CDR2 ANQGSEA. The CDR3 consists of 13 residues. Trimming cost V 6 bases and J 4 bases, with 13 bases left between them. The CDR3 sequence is CSVGKDYYNEQFF. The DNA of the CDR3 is TGCAGCGTGGGAAAGGACTATTACAATGAGCAGTTCTTC.

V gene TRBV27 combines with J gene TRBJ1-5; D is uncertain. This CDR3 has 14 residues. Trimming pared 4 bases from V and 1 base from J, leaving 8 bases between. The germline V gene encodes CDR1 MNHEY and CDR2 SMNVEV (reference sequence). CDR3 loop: CASSSTVSNQPQHF. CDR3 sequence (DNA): TGTGCCAGCAGTTCAACGGTGAGCAATCAGCCCCAGCATTTT.

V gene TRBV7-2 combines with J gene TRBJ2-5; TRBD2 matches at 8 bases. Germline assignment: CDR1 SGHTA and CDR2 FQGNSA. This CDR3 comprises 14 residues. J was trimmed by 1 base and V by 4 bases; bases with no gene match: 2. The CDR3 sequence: CASSSGGVQETQYF. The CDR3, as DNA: TGTGCCAGCAGCTCCGGGGGGGTCCAAGAGACCCAGTACTTC.

DNA for the CDR3: TGTGCCAGCAGCTTAGGTTCAGGACTAGCCAAAAACATTCAGTACTTC. This translates into CASSLGSGLAKNIQYF. J is TRBJ2-4 and V is TRBV11-2, with D tentatively TRBD2 (5 bases). V was cut by 1 base and J by 0 bases, with 10 bases left in between. The CDR3 spans 16 residues. CDR1 and CDR2 (germline): SGHAT, FQNNGV. The entire variable domain, with the rest obtained from reference TRBV11-2 and TRBJ2-4, is as follows: EAGVAQSPRYKIIEKRQSVAFWCNPISGHATLYWYQQILGQGPKLLIQFQNNGVVDDSQLPKDRFSAERLKGVDSTLKIQPAKLEDSAVYLCASSLGSGLAKNIQYFGAGTRLSVL.

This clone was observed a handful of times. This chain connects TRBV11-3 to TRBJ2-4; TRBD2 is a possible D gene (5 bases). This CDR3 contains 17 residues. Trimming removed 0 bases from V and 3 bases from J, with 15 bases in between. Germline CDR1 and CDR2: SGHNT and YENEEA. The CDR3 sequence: CASSLDRWGEGKNIQYF. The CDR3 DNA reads TGTGCCAGCAGCTTAGATCGATGGGGAGAGGGCAAAAACATTCAGTACTTC.

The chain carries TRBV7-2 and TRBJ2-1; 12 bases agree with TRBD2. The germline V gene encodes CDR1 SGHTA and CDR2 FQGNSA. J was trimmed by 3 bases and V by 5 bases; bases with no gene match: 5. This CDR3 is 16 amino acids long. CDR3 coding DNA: TGTGCCAGCAGCCCGACACTAGCGGGGGGCTACAATGAGCAGTTCTTC. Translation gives CASSPTLAGGYNEQFF. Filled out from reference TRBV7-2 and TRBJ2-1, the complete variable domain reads GAGVSQSPSNKVTEKGKDVELRCDPISGHTALYWYRQSLGQGLEFLIYFQGNSAPDKSGLPSDRFSAERTGGSVSTLTIQRTQQEDSAVYLCASSPTLAGGYNEQFFGPGTRLTVL.

In DNA form, the CDR3 reads TGTGCCTGGAGCGGGGGGAGCAATCAGCCCCAGCATTTT. This gives the protein CAWSGGSNQPQHF. The rearrangement links TRBV30 to TRBJ1-5, with a weak D call TRBD1 (5 bases). Trimming took 3 bases from V and 1 from J, leaving 7 bases between them. This CDR3 spans 13 amino acids. Per the germline V gene, CDR1 is GTSNPN and CDR2 is SVGIG (reference sequence).

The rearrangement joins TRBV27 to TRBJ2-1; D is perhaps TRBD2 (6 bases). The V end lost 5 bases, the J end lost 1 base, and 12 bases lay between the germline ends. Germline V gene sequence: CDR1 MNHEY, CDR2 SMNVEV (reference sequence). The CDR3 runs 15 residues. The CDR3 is CASSPYGGSYNEQFF. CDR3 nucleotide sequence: TGTGCCAGCAGTCCCTATGGGGGGTCCTACAATGAGCAGTTCTTC.

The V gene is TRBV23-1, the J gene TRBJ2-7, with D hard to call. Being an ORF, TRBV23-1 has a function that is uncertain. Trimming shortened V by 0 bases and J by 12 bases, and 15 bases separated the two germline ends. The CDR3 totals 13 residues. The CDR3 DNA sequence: TGCGCCAGCAGTCAATCCCCCGTCCTACGAGGGTACTTC. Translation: CASSQSPVLRGYF.

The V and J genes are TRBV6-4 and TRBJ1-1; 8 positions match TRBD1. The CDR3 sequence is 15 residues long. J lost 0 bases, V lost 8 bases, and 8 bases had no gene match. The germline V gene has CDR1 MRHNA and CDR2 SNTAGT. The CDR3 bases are TGTGCCAGCGCCGAACAGGGGGGCATGAACACTGAAGCTTTCTTT. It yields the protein CASAEQGGMNTEAFF.

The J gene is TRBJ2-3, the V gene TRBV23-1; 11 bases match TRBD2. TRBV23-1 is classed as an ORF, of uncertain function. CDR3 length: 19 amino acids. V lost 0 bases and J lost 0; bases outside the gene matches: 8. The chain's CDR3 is CASSQSSVLAGVSTDTQYF. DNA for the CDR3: TGCGCCAGCAGTCAATCATCAGTACTAGCGGGGGTTAGCACAGATACGCAGTATTTT.